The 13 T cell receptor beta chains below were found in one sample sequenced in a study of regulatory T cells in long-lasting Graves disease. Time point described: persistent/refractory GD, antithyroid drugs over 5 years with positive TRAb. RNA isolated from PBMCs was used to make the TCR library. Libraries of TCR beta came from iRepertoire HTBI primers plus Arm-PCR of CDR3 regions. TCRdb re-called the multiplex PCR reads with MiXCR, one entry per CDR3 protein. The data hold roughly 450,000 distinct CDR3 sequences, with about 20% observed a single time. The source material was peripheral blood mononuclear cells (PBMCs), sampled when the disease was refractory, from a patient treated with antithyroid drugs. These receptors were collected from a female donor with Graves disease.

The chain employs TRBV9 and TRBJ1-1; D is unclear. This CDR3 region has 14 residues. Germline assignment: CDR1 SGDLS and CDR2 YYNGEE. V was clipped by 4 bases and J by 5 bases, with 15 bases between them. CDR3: CASSPRESSTEAFF. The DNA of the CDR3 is TGTGCCAGCAGCCCGCGGGAGTCAAGTACTGAAGCTTTCTTT.

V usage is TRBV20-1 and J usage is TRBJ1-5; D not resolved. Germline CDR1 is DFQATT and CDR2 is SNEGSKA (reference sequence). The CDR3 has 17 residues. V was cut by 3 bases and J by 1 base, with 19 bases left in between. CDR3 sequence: CSASGLGNLRSNQPQHF. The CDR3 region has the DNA TGCAGTGCTAGCGGGTTGGGAAACCTACGGAGCAATCAGCCCCAGCATTTT.

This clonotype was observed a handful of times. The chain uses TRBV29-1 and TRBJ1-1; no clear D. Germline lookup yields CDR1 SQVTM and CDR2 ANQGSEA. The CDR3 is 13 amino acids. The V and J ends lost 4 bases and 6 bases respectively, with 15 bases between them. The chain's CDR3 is CSVVRPIGAEAFF. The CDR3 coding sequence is TGCAGCGTTGTAAGGCCAATCGGCGCTGAAGCTTTCTTT.

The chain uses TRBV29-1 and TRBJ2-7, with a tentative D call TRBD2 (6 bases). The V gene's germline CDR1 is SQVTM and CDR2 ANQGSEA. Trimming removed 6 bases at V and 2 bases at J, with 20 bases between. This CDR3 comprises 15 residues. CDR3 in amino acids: CSVLGPEEGPYEQYF. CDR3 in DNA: TGCAGCGTCCTCGGGCCGGAGGAGGGCCCCTACGAGCAGTACTTC.

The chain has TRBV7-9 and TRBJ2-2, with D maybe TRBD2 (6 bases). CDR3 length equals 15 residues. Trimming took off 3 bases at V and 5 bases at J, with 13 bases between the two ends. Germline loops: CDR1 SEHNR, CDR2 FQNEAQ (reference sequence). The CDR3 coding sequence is TGTGCCAGCAGCTTTTCGAGACTAGGGACCGGGGAGCTGTTTTTT. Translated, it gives CASSFSRLGTGELFF.

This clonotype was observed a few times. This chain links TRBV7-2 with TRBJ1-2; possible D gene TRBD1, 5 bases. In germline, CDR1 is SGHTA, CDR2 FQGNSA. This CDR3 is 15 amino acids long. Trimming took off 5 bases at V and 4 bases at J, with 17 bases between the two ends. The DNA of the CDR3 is TGTGCCAGCAGCCTAATCGGTAGGGGCAGCTATGGCTACACCTTC. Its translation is CASSLIGRGSYGYTF. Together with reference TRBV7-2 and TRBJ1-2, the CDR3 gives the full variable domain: GAGVSQSPSNKVTEKGKDVELRCDPISGHTALYWYRQSLGQGLEFLIYFQGNSAPDKSGLPSDRFSAERTGGSVSTLTIQRTQQEDSAVYLCASSLIGRGSYGYTFGSGTRLTVV.

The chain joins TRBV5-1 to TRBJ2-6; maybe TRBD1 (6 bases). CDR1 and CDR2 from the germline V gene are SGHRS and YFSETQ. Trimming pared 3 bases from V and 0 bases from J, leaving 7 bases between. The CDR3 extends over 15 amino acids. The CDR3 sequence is CASSWDTSGANVLTF. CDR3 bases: TGCGCCAGCAGCTGGGACACCTCTGGGGCCAACGTCCTGACTTTC.

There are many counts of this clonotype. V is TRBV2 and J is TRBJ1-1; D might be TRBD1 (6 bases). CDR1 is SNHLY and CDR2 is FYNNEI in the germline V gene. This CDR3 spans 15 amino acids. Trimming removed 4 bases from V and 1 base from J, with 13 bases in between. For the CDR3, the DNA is TGTGCCAGCAGTGGGTCGGACAGTGCGAACACTGAAGCTTTCTTT. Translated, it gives CASSGSDSANTEAFF.

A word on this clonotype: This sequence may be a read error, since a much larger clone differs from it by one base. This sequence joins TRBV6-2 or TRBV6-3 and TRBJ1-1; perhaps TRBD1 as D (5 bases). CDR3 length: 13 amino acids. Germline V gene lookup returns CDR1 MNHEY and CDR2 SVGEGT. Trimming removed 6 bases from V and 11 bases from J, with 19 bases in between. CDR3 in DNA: TGTGCCAGCAGCCGCCCCGTCGGGGGTGTCGCTTTCTTT. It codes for CASSRPVGGVAFF.

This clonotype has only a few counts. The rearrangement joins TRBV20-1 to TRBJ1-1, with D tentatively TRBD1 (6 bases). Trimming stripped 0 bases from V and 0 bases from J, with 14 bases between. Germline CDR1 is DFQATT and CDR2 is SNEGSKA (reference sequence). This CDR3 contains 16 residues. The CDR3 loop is CSARDLGGGMNTEAFF. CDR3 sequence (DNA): TGCAGTGCTAGAGATCTGGGGGGGGGCATGAACACTGAAGCTTTCTTT.

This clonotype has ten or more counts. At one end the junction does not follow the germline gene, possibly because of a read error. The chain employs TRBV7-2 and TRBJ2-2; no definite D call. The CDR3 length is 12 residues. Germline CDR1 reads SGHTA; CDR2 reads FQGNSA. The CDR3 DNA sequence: TGTGCCAGCAGTTTAGGTGCCGGGGAGCTGTTTTTT. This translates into CASSLGAGELFF.

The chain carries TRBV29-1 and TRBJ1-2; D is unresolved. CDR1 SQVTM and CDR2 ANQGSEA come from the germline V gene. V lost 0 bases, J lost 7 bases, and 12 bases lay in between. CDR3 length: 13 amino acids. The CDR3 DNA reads TGCAGCGTTGAAGATTGGATGGGGAGTGGCTACACCTTC. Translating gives CSVEDWMGSGYTF. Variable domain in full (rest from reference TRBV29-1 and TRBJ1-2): SAVISQKPSRDICQRGTSLTIQCQVDSQVTMMFWYRQQPGQSLTLIATANQGSEATYESGFVIDKFPISRPNLTFSTLTVSNMSPEDSSIYLCSVEDWMGSGYTFGSGTRLTVV.

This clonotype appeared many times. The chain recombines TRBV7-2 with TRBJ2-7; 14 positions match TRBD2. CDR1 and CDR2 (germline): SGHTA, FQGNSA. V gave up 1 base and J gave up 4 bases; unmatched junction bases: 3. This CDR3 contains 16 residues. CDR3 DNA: TGTGCCAGCAGCTTAGAGGGGACTAGCGGGAGTTACGAGCAGTACTTC. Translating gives CASSLEGTSGSYEQYF.